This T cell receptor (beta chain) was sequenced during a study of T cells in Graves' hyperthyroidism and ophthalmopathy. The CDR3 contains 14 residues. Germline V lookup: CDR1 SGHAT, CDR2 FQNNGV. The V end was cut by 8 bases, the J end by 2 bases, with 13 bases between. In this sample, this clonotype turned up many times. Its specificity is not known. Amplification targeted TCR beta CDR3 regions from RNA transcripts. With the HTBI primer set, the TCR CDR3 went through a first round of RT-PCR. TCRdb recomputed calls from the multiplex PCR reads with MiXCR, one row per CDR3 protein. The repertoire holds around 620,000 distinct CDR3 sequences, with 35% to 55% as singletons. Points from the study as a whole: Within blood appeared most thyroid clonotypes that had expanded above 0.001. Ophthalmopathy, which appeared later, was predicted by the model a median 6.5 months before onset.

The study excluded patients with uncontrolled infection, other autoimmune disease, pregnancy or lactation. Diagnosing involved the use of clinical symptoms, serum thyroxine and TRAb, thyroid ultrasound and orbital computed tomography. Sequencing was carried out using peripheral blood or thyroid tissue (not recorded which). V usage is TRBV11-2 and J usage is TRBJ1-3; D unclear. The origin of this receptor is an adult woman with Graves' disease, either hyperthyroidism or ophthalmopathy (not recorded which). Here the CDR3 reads CASAPPWAGNTIYF. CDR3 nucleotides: TGTGCCAGCGCTCCCCCCTGGGCTGGAAACACCATATATTTT.